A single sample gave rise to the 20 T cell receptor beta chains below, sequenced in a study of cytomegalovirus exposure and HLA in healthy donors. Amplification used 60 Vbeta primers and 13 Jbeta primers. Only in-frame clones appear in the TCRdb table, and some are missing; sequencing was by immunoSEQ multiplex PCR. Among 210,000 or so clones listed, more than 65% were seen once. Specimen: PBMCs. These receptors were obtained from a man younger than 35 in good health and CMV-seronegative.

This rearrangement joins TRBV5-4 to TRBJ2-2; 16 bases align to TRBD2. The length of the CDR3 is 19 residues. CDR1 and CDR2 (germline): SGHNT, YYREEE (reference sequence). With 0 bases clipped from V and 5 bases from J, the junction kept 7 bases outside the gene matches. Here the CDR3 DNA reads TGTGCCAGCAGCTTGGGCGGGACTAGCGGGAGGGGAACGACCGGGGAGCTGTTTTTT. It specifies CASSLGGTSGRGTTGELFF.

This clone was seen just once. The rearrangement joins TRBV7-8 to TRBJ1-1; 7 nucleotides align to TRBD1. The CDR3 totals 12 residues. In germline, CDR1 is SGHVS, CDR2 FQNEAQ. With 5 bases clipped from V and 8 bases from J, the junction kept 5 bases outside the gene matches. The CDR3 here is CASSALDREAFF. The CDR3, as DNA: TGTGCCAGCAGCGCCTTGGACAGGGAAGCTTTCTTT.

The CDR3 sequence is CASSTRRDRGSYEQYF. In DNA, the CDR3 is TGCGCCAGCAGCACGCGCCGGGACAGGGGTTCCTACGAGCAGTACTTC. The chain employs TRBV5-1 and TRBJ2-7, with TRBD1 matching over 10 bases. Per the germline V gene, CDR1 is SGHRS and CDR2 is YFSETQ. This CDR3 has 16 amino acids. V was pared by 4 bases and J by 1 base, with 8 bases of the junction left unmatched.

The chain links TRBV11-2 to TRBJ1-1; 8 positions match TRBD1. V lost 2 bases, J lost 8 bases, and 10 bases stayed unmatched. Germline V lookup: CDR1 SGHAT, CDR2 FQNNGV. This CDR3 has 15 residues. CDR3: CASSLLLGTGVEAFF. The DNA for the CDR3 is TGTGCCAGCAGCTTATTATTGGGGACAGGCGTCGAAGCTTTCTTT.

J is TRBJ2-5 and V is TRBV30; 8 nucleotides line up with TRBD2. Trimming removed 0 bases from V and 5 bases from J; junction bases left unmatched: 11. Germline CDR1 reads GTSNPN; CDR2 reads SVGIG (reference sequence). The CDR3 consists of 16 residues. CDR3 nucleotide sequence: TGTGCCTGGAGTGTACCGGTCGGGAGGGCGGGGGAGACCCAGTACTTC. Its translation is CAWSVPVGRAGETQYF.

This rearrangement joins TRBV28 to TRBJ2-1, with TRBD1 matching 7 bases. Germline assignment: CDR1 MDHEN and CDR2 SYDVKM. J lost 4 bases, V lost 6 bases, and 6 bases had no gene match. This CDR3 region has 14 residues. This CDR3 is CASRIPQGYNEQFF. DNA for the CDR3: TGTGCCAGCAGAATTCCACAGGGGTACAATGAGCAGTTCTTC.

CDR3 sequence reads: CSVEIRTEAFF. The CDR3 DNA reads as TGCAGCGTTGAAATTCGCACTGAAGCTTTCTTT. This sequence joins TRBV29-1 and TRBJ1-1; D is undetermined. This CDR3 comprises 11 residues. From germline, CDR1 is SQVTM and CDR2 ANQGSEA. Trimming cost V 2 bases and J 4 bases, with 5 bases left between them.

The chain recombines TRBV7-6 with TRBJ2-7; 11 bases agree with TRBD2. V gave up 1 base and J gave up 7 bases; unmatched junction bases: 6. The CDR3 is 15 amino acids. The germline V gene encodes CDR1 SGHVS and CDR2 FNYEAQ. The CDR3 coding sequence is TGTGCCAGCAGCTTAGGGGGACTAGCGGCCGGTGAGCAGTACTTC. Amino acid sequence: CASSLGGLAAGEQYF.

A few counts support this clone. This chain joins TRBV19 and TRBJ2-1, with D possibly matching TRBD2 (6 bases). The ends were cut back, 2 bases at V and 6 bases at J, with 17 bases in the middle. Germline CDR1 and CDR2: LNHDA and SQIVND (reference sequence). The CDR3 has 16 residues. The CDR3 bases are TGTGCCAGTAGTATATCGGCTAGCGTTCGAATCAATGAGCAGTTCTTC. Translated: CASSISASVRINEQFF. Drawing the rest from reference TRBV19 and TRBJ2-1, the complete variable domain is DGGITQSPKYLFRKEGQNVTLSCEQNLNHDAMYWYRQDPGQGLRLIYYSQIVNDFQKGDIAEGYSVSREKKESFPLTVTSAQKNPTAFYLCASSISASVRINEQFFGPGTRLTVL.

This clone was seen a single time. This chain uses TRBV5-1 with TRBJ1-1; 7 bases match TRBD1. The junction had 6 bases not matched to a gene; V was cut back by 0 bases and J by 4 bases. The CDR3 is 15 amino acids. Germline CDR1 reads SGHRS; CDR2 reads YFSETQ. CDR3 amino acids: CASSLDRGSGTEAFF. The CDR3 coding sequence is TGCGCCAGCAGCTTGGACAGGGGCTCGGGCACTGAAGCTTTCTTT. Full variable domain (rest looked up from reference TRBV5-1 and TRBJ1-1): KAGVTQTPRYLIKTRGQQVTLSCSPISGHRSVSWYQQTPGQGLQFLFEYFSETQRNKGNFPGRFSGRQFSNSRSEMNVSTLELGDSALYLCASSLDRGSGTEAFFGQGTRLTVV.

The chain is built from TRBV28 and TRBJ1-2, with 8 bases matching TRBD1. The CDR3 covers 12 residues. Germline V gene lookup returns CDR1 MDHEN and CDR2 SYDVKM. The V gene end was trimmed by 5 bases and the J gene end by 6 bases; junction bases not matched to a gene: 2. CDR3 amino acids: CASSVTGDGYTF. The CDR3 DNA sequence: TGTGCCAGCAGTGTGACAGGGGATGGCTACACCTTC.

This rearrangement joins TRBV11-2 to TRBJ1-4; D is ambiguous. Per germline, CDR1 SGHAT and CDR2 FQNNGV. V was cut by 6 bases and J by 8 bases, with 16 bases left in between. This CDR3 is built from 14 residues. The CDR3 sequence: CASRKTISREKLFF. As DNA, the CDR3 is TGTGCCAGCAGAAAGACAATTTCTCGCGAAAAACTGTTTTTT.

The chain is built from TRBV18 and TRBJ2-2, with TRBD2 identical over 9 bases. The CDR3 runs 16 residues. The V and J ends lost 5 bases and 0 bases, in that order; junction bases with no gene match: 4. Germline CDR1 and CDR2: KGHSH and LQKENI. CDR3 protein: CASSLGLASNTGELFF. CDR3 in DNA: TGTGCCAGCTCATTAGGACTAGCGTCGAACACCGGGGAGCTGTTTTTT.

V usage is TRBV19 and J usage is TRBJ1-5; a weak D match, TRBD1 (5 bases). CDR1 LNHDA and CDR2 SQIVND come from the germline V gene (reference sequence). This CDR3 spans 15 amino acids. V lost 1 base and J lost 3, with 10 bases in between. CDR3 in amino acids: CASSIGGGPNQPQHF. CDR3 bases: TGTGCCAGTAGTATAGGGGGGGGACCCAATCAGCCCCAGCATTTT.

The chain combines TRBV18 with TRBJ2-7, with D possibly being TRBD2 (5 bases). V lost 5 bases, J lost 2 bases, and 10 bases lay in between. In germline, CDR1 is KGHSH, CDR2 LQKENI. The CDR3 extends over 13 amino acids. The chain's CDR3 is CASSFPGTYEQYF. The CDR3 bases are TGTGCCAGCTCATTTCCCGGGACCTACGAGCAGTACTTC.

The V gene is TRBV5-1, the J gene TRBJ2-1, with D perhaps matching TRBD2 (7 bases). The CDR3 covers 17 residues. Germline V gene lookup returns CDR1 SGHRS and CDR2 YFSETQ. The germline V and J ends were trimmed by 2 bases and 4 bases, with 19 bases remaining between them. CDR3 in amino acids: CASSFSTGRGKYNEQFF. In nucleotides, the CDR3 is TGCGCCAGCAGCTTCTCGACGGGGAGGGGGAAGTACAATGAGCAGTTCTTC. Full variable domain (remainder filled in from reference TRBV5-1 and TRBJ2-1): KAGVTQTPRYLIKTRGQQVTLSCSPISGHRSVSWYQQTPGQGLQFLFEYFSETQRNKGNFPGRFSGRQFSNSRSEMNVSTLELGDSALYLCASSFSTGRGKYNEQFFGPGTRLTVL.

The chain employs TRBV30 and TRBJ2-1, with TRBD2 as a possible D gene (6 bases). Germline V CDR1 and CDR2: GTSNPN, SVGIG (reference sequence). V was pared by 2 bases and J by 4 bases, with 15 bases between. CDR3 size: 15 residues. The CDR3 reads CAWSYASGRYNEQFF. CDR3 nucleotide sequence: TGTGCCTGGAGTTATGCTTCCGGGAGATACAATGAGCAGTTCTTC.

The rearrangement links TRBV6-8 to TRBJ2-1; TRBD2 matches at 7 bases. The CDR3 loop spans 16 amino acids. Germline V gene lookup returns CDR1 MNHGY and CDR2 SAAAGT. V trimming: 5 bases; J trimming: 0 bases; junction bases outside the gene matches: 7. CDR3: CASSLAEGFSYNEQFF. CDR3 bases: TGTGCCAGCAGTCTAGCGGAGGGGTTCTCCTACAATGAGCAGTTCTTC.

The CDR3 DNA sequence: TGTGCCAGTAGTATGGTCGCGGCTCGGACAGCCAACACTGAAGCTTTCTTT. It specifies CASSMVAARTANTEAFF. The chain uses TRBV19 and TRBJ1-1; TRBD1 is a possible D gene (6 bases). The CDR3 is 17 residues long. Germline V gene sequence: CDR1 LNHDA, CDR2 SQIVND (reference sequence). V lost 3 bases and J lost 2, with 19 bases in between.

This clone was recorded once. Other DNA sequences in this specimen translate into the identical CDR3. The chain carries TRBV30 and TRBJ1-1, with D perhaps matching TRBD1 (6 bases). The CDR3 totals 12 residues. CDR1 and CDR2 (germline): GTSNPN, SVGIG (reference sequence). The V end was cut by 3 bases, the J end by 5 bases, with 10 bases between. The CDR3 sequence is CAWSTGSTEAFF. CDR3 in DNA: TGTGCCTGGAGCACAGGGAGTACTGAAGCTTTCTTT.